This T cell receptor (beta chain) was profiled in a study of cytomegalovirus exposure and HLA in healthy donors. In the study overall: Earlier findings included roughly 120 million unique TCR beta sequences obtained from 180 million or so T cells. Study outcomes and limitations: A likely sequencing artifact accounted for one observed cluster of highly shared sequence variants.

In the case of this clone: What it binds is not known.

Healthy people donating bone marrow made up the donors. The PCR used 60 Vbeta and 13 Jbeta primers. Sequencing was performed with immunoSEQ multiplex PCR; in TCRdb, only in-frame clones are kept and a portion is missing. The data show about 200,000 clones, with around three quarters seen just once and roughly 4.5% held by the top ten. Trimming removed 9 bases from V and 1 base from J, with 15 bases in between. CDR3 length: 15 amino acids. Germline loops: CDR1 MNHNS, CDR2 SASEGT. This receptor was taken from a young woman in good health and CMV-seropositive. Sequenced input: PBMCs. The chain combines TRBV6-1 with TRBJ2-2; D gene uncertain. The CDR3 reads CASSLNPGNTGELFF. The CDR3 DNA reads TGTGCCAGTTCACTAAACCCTGGGAACACCGGGGAGCTGTTTTTT.